Below are 8 T cell receptor beta chains sequenced from a single sample in a study of cytomegalovirus exposure and HLA in healthy donors. PCR used 60 Vbeta primers and 13 Jbeta primers. TCRdb's table, derived via immunoSEQ multiplex PCR, lists solely in-frame clones and lacks some. The sample carries some 130,000 clones, around 9.7% recorded once. Source material: PBMCs. These receptor sequences come from a man aged 50-60 years in good health and CMV-seronegative.

This rearrangement joins TRBV5-6 to TRBJ2-7; D possibly corresponds to TRBD1 (6 bases). This CDR3 has 13 residues. V dropped 2 bases and J dropped 6 bases, with 12 bases sitting between them. CDR1 is SGHDT, CDR2 YYEEEE, per germline. This CDR3 reads CASSFTGSGEQYF. The CDR3 DNA is TGTGCCAGCAGCTTCACAGGGTCGGGCGAGCAGTACTTC.

This clone showed up just a few times. The J gene is TRBJ2-2, the V gene TRBV28; 11 bases fit TRBD2. Germline-derived CDR1 and CDR2 are MDHEN and SYDVKM. The CDR3 has 17 amino acids. Trimming cost V 7 bases and J 5 bases; bases outside gene matches: 12. CDR3: CASTERASGGFTGELFF. Here the CDR3 DNA reads TGTGCCAGCACCGAAAGGGCTAGCGGGGGGTTTACCGGGGAGCTGTTTTTT.

This chain joins TRBV6-4 and TRBJ2-3; 8 bases fit TRBD2. This CDR3 has 14 amino acids. In germline, CDR1 is MRHNA, CDR2 SNTAGT. The V segment lost 4 bases and the J segment 4 bases; nucleotides outside the gene matches: 4. CDR3 sequence (DNA): TGTGCCAGCAGTGTGGCGGGAGGTGCAGATACGCAGTATTTT. This encodes CASSVAGGADTQYF.

The sample holds a few counts of this clone. The rearrangement uses TRBV27 and TRBJ1-4; 10 bases align to TRBD1. Per germline, CDR1 MNHEY and CDR2 SMNVEV (reference sequence). This CDR3 has 15 residues. V trimming: 4 bases; J trimming: 8 bases; junction bases outside the gene matches: 7. The CDR3 sequence: CASSSGQGYGEKLFF. The CDR3 DNA sequence: TGTGCCAGCAGTTCGGGACAGGGGTATGGCGAAAAACTGTTTTTT.

This clone was observed a handful of times. The rearrangement uses TRBV6-1 and TRBJ1-2; 8 bases fit TRBD1. CDR3 size: 14 residues. The ends lost 6 bases at V and 2 bases at J; junction bases unmatched: 5. CDR1 is MNHNS and CDR2 is SASEGT in the germline V gene. The CDR3 here is CASRGQGNNYGYTF. The DNA of the CDR3 is TGTGCCAGCAGAGGACAGGGTAACAACTATGGCTACACCTTC.

The chain has TRBV4-1 and TRBJ1-2; 9 bases are a match to TRBD1. Germline V lookup: CDR1 MGHRA, CDR2 YSYEKL. J was trimmed by 8 bases and V by 2 bases; bases with no gene match: 6. The CDR3 is 14 amino acids. CDR3 bases: TGCGCCAGCAGCCAACCTGGGACAGGGAGAGGCTACACCTTC. As protein: CASSQPGTGRGYTF.

This clone was detected a few times. The chain links TRBV5-1 to TRBJ1-2, with D uncertain. Germline V lookup: CDR1 SGHRS, CDR2 YFSETQ. The CDR3 has 15 amino acids. V lost 4 bases and J lost 6, with 19 bases in between. CDR3 nucleotides: TGCGCCAGCAGCCCCACCCGATCGGGTAAGGATGGCTACACCTTC. Its protein product is CASSPTRSGKDGYTF.

The chain combines TRBV2 with TRBJ2-7, with a possible D match to TRBD1 (5 bases). Germline CDR1 reads SNHLY; CDR2 reads FYNNEI. Trimming took 6 bases from V and 5 from J, leaving 17 bases between them. This CDR3 comprises 14 residues. In DNA, the CDR3 is TGTGCCAGCAGGTCTCAGGGCGTAAGGAACGAGCAGTACTTC. This gives the protein CASRSQGVRNEQYF.